Shown below are 30 T cell receptor beta chains from a single sample sequenced in a study of vaccination and CD4 T cells after COVID-19 (dated 2022 in TCRdb). Libraries were made using PCR. TCRdb shows the sequencer as Illumina iSeq 100. DNA from cultured CD4+ T cells was subjected to TCR sequencing with the Oncomine TCR Beta short-read assay at the Johns Hopkins FTIC core. The public reads were reprocessed in TCRdb via fastp at Q25 and MiXCR, keeping in-frame beta chains. A single entry per CDR3 protein holds the most common genes and DNA from its merged rows. The table for this sample lists roughly 5,400 distinct CDR3 sequences; around 50% of them were counted only once. The top ten clonotypes cover approximately 28% of the sample. No antigen has been assigned to these receptors. Taken with the paper, the label for treatment or condition translates to: approximately nine-day PBMC culture with coronavirus spike peptide pools or control peptides (ViraFEST assay).

Sequenced input: CD4+ T cells from blood, cultured in vitro. Receptors originate from a human donor who had recovered from COVID-19.

This clonotype was observed a handful of times. The chain joins TRBV7-6 to TRBJ2-2, with 8 nucleotides matching TRBD1. V shed 4 bases and J 6 bases; nucleotides not matched to a gene: 10. This CDR3 has 16 amino acids. Germline V CDR1 and CDR2: SGHVS, FNYEAQ. CDR3 in DNA: TGTGCCAGCAGCTCAAGACAGGGGTTGGAGGCCGGGGAGCTGTTTTTT. Its protein is CASSSRQGLEAGELFF. Filled out from reference TRBV7-6 and TRBJ2-2, the complete variable domain reads GAGVSQSPRYKVTKRGQDVALRCDPISGHVSLYWYRQALGQGPEFLTYFNYEAQQDKSGLPNDRFSAERPEGSISTLTIQRTEQRDSAMYRCASSSRQGLEAGELFFGEGSRLTVL.

This sequence joins TRBV18 and TRBJ1-2; the match to TRBD1 covers 8 bases. V gave up 6 bases and J gave up 10 bases; unmatched junction bases: 13. Germline loops: CDR1 KGHSH, CDR2 LQKENI. The CDR3 is made up of 14 amino acids. The CDR3 nucleotides read TGTGCCAGCTCTCCTACAGGGGGTACAACATACTACACCTTC. This sequence encodes CASSPTGGTTYYTF.

Only a few counts were recorded for this clonotype. This chain links TRBV24-1 with TRBJ2-2, with 10 bases identical to TRBD1. CDR3 length equals 18 residues. Germline assignment: CDR1 KGHDR and CDR2 SFDVKD. Germline trimming cut 6 bases from V and 3 bases from J; bases unmatched to any gene: 12. The CDR3: CATSTTPGTGVDTGELFF. CDR3 bases: TGTGCCACCAGTACCACACCCGGGACAGGGGTCGACACCGGGGAGCTGTTTTTT.

This clonotype was found once. The V gene is TRBV6-2 or TRBV6-3, the J gene TRBJ2-7; D uncertain. Germline V gives CDR1 MNHEY, CDR2 SVGEGT. V was trimmed by 2 bases and J by 3 bases, leaving 11 bases between them. CDR3 size: 14 residues. Here the CDR3 reads CASSYEPFRYEQYF. The CDR3 DNA reads as TGTGCCAGCAGTTACGAACCATTCCGCTACGAGCAGTACTTC.

This clonotype was recorded only once. The gene calls are TRBV4-2 and TRBJ1-1, with D hard to call. Germline V gene lookup returns CDR1 LGHNA and CDR2 YNFKEQ. V was pared by 0 bases and J by 1 base, with 9 bases between. This CDR3 comprises 15 residues. The CDR3, as DNA: TGTGCCAGCAGCCAAGAGATAATCGGGAACACTGAAGCTTTCTTT. It yields the protein CASSQEIIGNTEAFF.

The chain joins TRBV20-1 to TRBJ2-7; 9 nucleotides agree with TRBD1. This CDR3 spans 13 amino acids. V was pared by 6 bases and J by 2 bases, with 5 bases of the junction left unmatched. Germline lookup yields CDR1 DFQATT and CDR2 SNEGSKA (reference sequence). DNA for the CDR3: TGCAGTGCCGAGGGGGACAGGGCCTACGAGCAGTACTTC. It specifies CSAEGDRAYEQYF.

The gene calls are TRBV20-1 and TRBJ2-2, with D maybe TRBD1 (6 bases). Germline CDR1 DFQATT, CDR2 SNEGSKA (reference sequence). Trimming shortened V by 1 base and J by 5 bases, and 17 bases separated the two germline ends. The CDR3 is 16 amino acids. The CDR3 is CSARATPGVGTGELFF. CDR3 nucleotide sequence: TGCAGTGCTAGAGCCACACCAGGGGTAGGGACCGGGGAGCTGTTTTTT.

This clonotype occurred a few times. The chain joins TRBV6-1 to TRBJ1-2; TRBD1 matches 11 bases. The CDR3 is 13 amino acids. The V and J ends lost 6 bases and 8 bases, in that order; junction bases with no gene match: 5. Germline assignment: CDR1 MNHNS and CDR2 SASEGT. The CDR3 DNA follows: TGTGCCAGCAGATCGGACAGGGGGCGAGGCTACACCTTC. Translated, it gives CASRSDRGRGYTF.

This chain uses TRBV2 with TRBJ2-5, with 7 bases aligning to TRBD2. The CDR3 is made up of 12 amino acids. Trimming removed 9 bases from V and 5 bases from J; junction bases left unmatched: 6. The germline gives CDR1 SNHLY, CDR2 FYNNEI. The CDR3 loop is CASKAGRETQYF. As DNA, the CDR3 is TGTGCCAGTAAAGCGGGGCGGGAGACCCAGTACTTC.

There are a few counts of this clonotype. CDR3 sequence: CASSNHLGQGDLGWETQYF. As DNA, the CDR3 is TGTGCCAGTAGTAACCACCTGGGACAGGGGGATTTGGGTTGGGAGACCCAGTACTTC. The gene calls are TRBV19 and TRBJ2-5; 11 bases fit TRBD1. CDR3 length equals 19 residues. Germline CDR1 and CDR2: LNHDA and SQIVND (reference sequence). The ends lost 4 bases at V and 5 bases at J; junction bases unmatched: 18. The variable domain in full, with the rest retrieved from reference TRBV19 and TRBJ2-5, is DGGITQSPKYLFRKEGQNVTLSCEQNLNHDAMYWYRQDPGQGLRLIYYSQIVNDFQKGDIAEGYSVSREKKESFPLTVTSAQKNPTAFYLCASSNHLGQGDLGWETQYFGPGTRLLVL.

V and J are TRBV6-2 or TRBV6-3 and TRBJ1-6, with TRBD1 identical over 9 bases. The V gene end was trimmed by 6 bases and the J gene end by 2 bases; junction bases not matched to a gene: 5. The CDR3 consists of 16 residues. Germline V gene data show CDR1 as MNHEY and CDR2 as SVGEGT. The CDR3 nucleotides read TGTGCCAGCAGCGACAGGGGGGCGGCCTATAATTCACCCCTCCACTTT. Its protein is CASSDRGAAYNSPLHF.

The chain employs TRBV11-2 and TRBJ1-2; the match to TRBD1 covers 7 bases. The junction had 3 bases not matched to a gene; V was cut back by 0 bases and J by 5 bases. Germline assignment: CDR1 SGHAT and CDR2 FQNNGV. This CDR3 region has 14 residues. The CDR3 is CASSLDLTGYGYTF. The CDR3 DNA is TGTGCCAGCAGCTTAGATCTGACAGGGTATGGCTACACCTTC.

This clonotype is large (0.1 to 1%) in the sample. This chain joins TRBV20-1 and TRBJ1-1; 11 positions match TRBD1. The CDR3 spans 15 residues. With V trimmed by 6 bases and J by 1 base, 7 bases remained unmatched. The germline V gene encodes CDR1 DFQATT and CDR2 SNEGSKA (reference sequence). CDR3 nucleotides: TGCAGTGCGGGGACAGGGGGACTTGGGAACACTGAAGCTTTCTTT. As protein: CSAGTGGLGNTEAFF.

This rearrangement joins TRBV19 to TRBJ2-7; D possibly corresponds to TRBD2 (5 bases). CDR1 LNHDA and CDR2 SQIVND come from the germline V gene (reference sequence). This CDR3 region has 17 residues. V dropped 1 base and J dropped 0 bases, with 16 bases sitting between them. For the CDR3, the DNA is TGTGCCAGTAGTATAGCGTCGGGCAGGAGGACCTCCTACGAGCAGTACTTC. The encoded protein is CASSIASGRRTSYEQYF.

This chain links TRBV24-1 with TRBJ2-5; D is ambiguous. The CDR3 loop spans 13 amino acids. Germline-derived CDR1 and CDR2 are KGHDR and SFDVKD. V lost 4 bases, J lost 5 bases, and 10 bases lay in between. This chain's CDR3 is CATSDPTLETQYF. The CDR3 nucleotides are TGTGCCACCAGTGACCCCACCCTGGAGACCCAGTACTTC.

J is TRBJ1-1 and V is TRBV12-3 or TRBV12-4, with D maybe TRBD1 (5 bases). This CDR3 has 16 amino acids. Trimming cost V 8 bases and J 0 bases, with 19 bases left between them. CDR3 DNA: TGTGCCAGCTCACAGTTTTTGGGACGGATGAACACTGAAGCTTTCTTT. This sequence encodes CASSQFLGRMNTEAFF.

Note on this clonotype: An end of the junction differs from the germline gene, which may be a read error. J is TRBJ1-4 and V is TRBV15, with D unclear. Germline V lookup: CDR1 LNHNV, CDR2 YYDKDF (reference sequence). The CDR3 is 13 residues long. DNA for the CDR3: TGTGCCACCAGCAGAGATACAAGGAGCACCTATCATTTT. It encodes CATSRDTRSTYHF. Based on the CDR3 plus reference TRBV15 and TRBJ1-4, the full variable domain is DAMVIQNPRYQVTQFGKPVTLSCSQTLNHNVMYWYQQKSSQAPKLLFHYYDKDFNNEADTPDNFQSRRPNTSFCFLDIRSPGLGDTAMYLCATSRDTRSTYHFGSGTQLSVL.

The gene calls are TRBV11-2 and TRBJ2-3; D remains unclear. Germline values: CDR1 SGHAT, CDR2 FQNNGV. Deletions cut 0 bases from V and 3 bases from J, with 13 bases between. The CDR3 is 16 amino acids. The CDR3 here is CASSLDSAVGTDTQYF. In DNA, the CDR3 is TGTGCCAGCAGCTTAGATTCCGCCGTAGGAACAGATACGCAGTATTTT.

This clonotype was seen more than once but under ten times. The rearrangement joins TRBV20-1 to TRBJ2-3; 11 bases are a match to TRBD2. The CDR3 sequence is 18 residues long. J gave up 4 bases and V 1 base, and 13 bases lay outside the gene matches. Germline lookup yields CDR1 DFQATT and CDR2 SNEGSKA (reference sequence). The CDR3: CSARALAGGPRGPDTQYF. CDR3 coding DNA: TGCAGTGCTAGAGCGTTAGCGGGAGGGCCACGGGGACCAGATACGCAGTATTTT.

This clonotype appeared a single time. V is TRBV6-1 and J is TRBJ1-5; 10 bases map to TRBD1. CDR3 length: 14 residues. The V and J ends lost 6 bases and 7 bases, in that order; junction bases with no gene match: 6. In germline, CDR1 is MNHNS, CDR2 SASEGT. The CDR3 region is CASSETGGGQPQHF. Here the CDR3 DNA reads TGTGCCAGCAGCGAGACAGGGGGCGGACAGCCCCAGCATTTT.

The V and J genes are TRBV20-1 and TRBJ1-5, with 11 bases aligning to TRBD1. The CDR3 spans 15 residues. The V and J ends lost 5 bases and 2 bases, in that order; junction bases with no gene match: 5. CDR1 DFQATT and CDR2 SNEGSKA come from the germline V gene (reference sequence). The CDR3 DNA sequence: TGCAGTGCTGGACAGGGGGCGGGTGGCAATCAGCCCCAGCATTTT. Residues: CSAGQGAGGNQPQHF.

This clonotype was counted only a few times. V is TRBV30 and J is TRBJ2-5; 8 nucleotides line up with TRBD2. The V and J ends lost 0 bases and 5 bases, in that order; junction bases with no gene match: 2. The CDR3 consists of 13 residues. Germline V lookup: CDR1 GTSNPN, CDR2 SVGIG (reference sequence). As DNA, the CDR3 is TGTGCCTGGAGTGTACGCGGGAGGGAGACCCAGTACTTC. It encodes CAWSVRGRETQYF.

This chain joins TRBV5-1 and TRBJ1-4; maybe TRBD1 (6 bases). Germline values: CDR1 SGHRS, CDR2 YFSETQ. This CDR3 is built from 15 residues. Trimming removed 4 bases from V and 5 bases from J, with 15 bases in between. The CDR3 is CASSVTGGLNEKLFF. The CDR3 DNA sequence: TGCGCCAGCAGCGTGACAGGCGGACTCAATGAAAAACTGTTTTTT. The full variable domain, rest sourced from reference TRBV5-1 and TRBJ1-4, is KAGVTQTPRYLIKTRGQQVTLSCSPISGHRSVSWYQQTPGQGLQFLFEYFSETQRNKGNFPGRFSGRQFSNSRSEMNVSTLELGDSALYLCASSVTGGLNEKLFFGSGTQLSVL.

This clonotype has a single count. The chain recombines TRBV20-1 with TRBJ2-1, with TRBD1 identical over 7 bases. The CDR3 contains 15 residues. J gave up 5 bases and V 4 bases, and 11 bases lay outside the gene matches. CDR1 DFQATT and CDR2 SNEGSKA come from the germline V gene (reference sequence). The DNA for the CDR3 is TGCAGTGCTAAAAATAACCGGGACAGCCACAATGAGCAGTTCTTC. Protein product: CSAKNNRDSHNEQFF.

By sample fraction, this clonotype is medium-sized. The chain recombines TRBV21-1 with TRBJ1-1; the table's D call, TRBD1, was not checked against the DNA. TRBV21-1 is given as a pseudogene. There are 18 residues in the CDR3. The DNA for the CDR3 is TGTGCCAGCAGCAAAACTGGACAGGAGCGAAACATGAACACTGAAGCTTTCTTT. Translated, it gives CASSKTGQERNMNTEAFF.

Here the CDR3 DNA reads TGCAGTGCTGGAAAGCAGTTCTTC. As protein: CSAGKQFF. This chain links TRBV20-1 with TRBJ2-1; D unresolved. V was trimmed by 5 bases and J by 11 bases, leaving 4 bases between them. The CDR3 is 8 residues long. Per germline, CDR1 DFQATT and CDR2 SNEGSKA (reference sequence).

The V call is TRBV10-3, the J call TRBJ1-2; D call uncertain. This CDR3 is built from 12 residues. V was clipped by 6 bases and J by 6 bases, with 11 bases between them. The V gene's germline CDR1 is ENHRY and CDR2 SYGVKD. CDR3 protein: CAIRLSSDGYTF. The CDR3 DNA reads as TGTGCCATCAGATTGTCCAGCGATGGCTACACCTTC.

The chain has TRBV20-1 and TRBJ2-3, with D perhaps TRBD2 (6 bases). The germline V and J ends were trimmed by 6 bases and 4 bases, with 11 bases remaining between them. The germline gives CDR1 DFQATT, CDR2 SNEGSKA (reference sequence). The CDR3 has 12 amino acids. CDR3 sequence (DNA): TGCAGTGCGGGACTCGCCGCAGATACGCAGTATTTT. It translates to CSAGLAADTQYF.

CDR3 amino acids: CASNPGLAGETQYF. The CDR3 DNA follows: TGTGCCAGCAATCCTGGACTAGCGGGAGAGACCCAGTACTTC. The chain is built from TRBV12-3 or TRBV12-4 and TRBJ2-5, with 11 bases identical to TRBD2. This CDR3 has 14 residues. V was pared by 7 bases and J by 4 bases, with 5 bases of the junction left unmatched.

A few counts support this clonotype. The chain couples TRBV7-2 to TRBJ1-2; maybe TRBD1 (5 bases). CDR1 and CDR2 (germline): SGHTA, FQGNSA. Trimming took off 3 bases at V and 4 bases at J, with 6 bases between the two ends. The CDR3 consists of 12 residues. CDR3 in DNA: TGTGCCAGCAGCTTGGGACCCTATGGCTACACCTTC. Translated: CASSLGPYGYTF.